A selection of T cell receptor beta chains follows, all from one sample in a study of blood T cell repertoires in COVID-19. Measured with immunoSEQ multiplex PCR; TCRdb has only the in-frame clones, and not every one. The sample carries over 200,000 clones, about 90% recorded once. Sequencing was performed on peripheral blood. The receptors come from a woman aged 55-69 years with acute or convalescent COVID-19. Both conserved end residues are part of each CDR3. The D gene is left open where the match is weak. Clone size is stated in some rows and not others, as once, few, many or a class when expanded.

d_gene: TRBD2
j_gene: TRBJ2-3
v_gene: TRBV6-6
abundance: NA
CDR3nt: TGTGCCAGCAGCCTACTAGCGGGAGTCACAGATACGCAGTATTTT
CDR3aa: CASSLLAGVTDTQYF

d_gene: NA
j_gene: TRBJ1-3
v_gene: TRBV11-2
abundance: NA
CDR3nt: TGTGCCAGCAGCCGACAGTTATCTGGAAACACCATATATTTT
CDR3aa: CASSRQLSGNTIYF

d_gene: TRBD1
j_gene: TRBJ1-6
v_gene: TRBV19
abundance: NA
CDR3nt: TGTGCCAGTAGTATACTGGGCGACAGGGGGATATCACCCCTCCACTTT
CDR3aa: CASSILGDRGISPLHF

d_gene: NA
j_gene: TRBJ2-6
v_gene: TRBV18
abundance: NA
CDR3nt: TGTGCCAGCTCACCACCGACAGAGTTGAACTCTGGGGCCAACGTCCTGACTTTC
CDR3aa: CASSPPTELNSGANVLTF

d_gene: NA
j_gene: TRBJ1-2
v_gene: TRBV6-5
abundance: NA
CDR3nt: TGTGCCAGCAGTTACTTTCGGGGAAGGGATGGCTACACCTTC
CDR3aa: CASSYFRGRDGYTF

d_gene: NA
j_gene: TRBJ2-1
v_gene: TRBV6-5
abundance: NA
CDR3nt: TGTGCCAGCAGGGGCAGGGTATACAATGAGCAGTTCTTC
CDR3aa: CASRGRVYNEQFF

d_gene: NA
j_gene: TRBJ2-7
v_gene: TRBV10-3
abundance: NA
CDR3nt: TGTGCCATTGGGCCGGCGAGTAGCGACTACGAGCAGTACTTC
CDR3aa: CAIGPASSDYEQYF

d_gene: NA
j_gene: TRBJ2-7
v_gene: TRBV18
abundance: NA
CDR3nt: TGTGCCAGCTCAAGGGGAACTACCTACGAGCAGTACTTC
CDR3aa: CASSRGTTYEQYF

d_gene: TRBD1
j_gene: TRBJ2-1
v_gene: TRBV18
abundance: NA
CDR3nt: TGTGCCAGCTCACCTCCCGGGCGACAGGGTTACAATGAGCAGTTCTTC
CDR3aa: CASSPPGRQGYNEQFF

d_gene: TRBD2
j_gene: TRBJ2-1
v_gene: TRBV28
abundance: once
CDR3nt: TGTGCCAGCAGTCCCCGGGGTAGCGGGAGGGTCGGTGAGCAGTTCTTC
CDR3aa: CASSPRGSGRVGEQFF

d_gene: NA
j_gene: TRBJ2-5
v_gene: TRBV9
abundance: NA
CDR3nt: TGTGCCAGCAGCGTCCTTGGAGGGAGCGGAGAGACCCAGTACTTC
CDR3aa: CASSVLGGSGETQYF

d_gene: NA
j_gene: TRBJ1-6
v_gene: TRBV3-1/TRBV3-2
abundance: NA
CDR3nt: TGTGCCAGCAGCGAAGGAATCTGGAGCTCCTATAATTCACCCCTCCACTTT
CDR3aa: CASSEGIWSSYNSPLHF

d_gene: NA
j_gene: TRBJ1-3
v_gene: TRBV3-1/TRBV3-2
abundance: NA
CDR3nt: TGTGCCAGCAGCCAAGCCCCAGGCCATACTGGAAACACCATATATTTT
CDR3aa: CASSQAPGHTGNTIYF

d_gene: NA
j_gene: TRBJ1-2
v_gene: TRBV30
abundance: NA
CDR3nt: TGTGCCTGGAGTGAGGGAGAGGACTATGGCTACACCTTC
CDR3aa: CAWSEGEDYGYTF

d_gene: NA
j_gene: TRBJ2-1
v_gene: TRBV5-1
abundance: NA
CDR3nt: TGCGCCAGCAGCTTGTTCCTCGTCGGGGGAGTGGGCGACAATGAGCAGTTCTTC
CDR3aa: CASSLFLVGGVGDNEQFF

d_gene: TRBD1
j_gene: TRBJ2-7
v_gene: TRBV4-2
abundance: NA
CDR3nt: TGTGCCAGCAGCCAAACTACCACAGGACAGGGTTACGAGCAGTACTTC
CDR3aa: CASSQTTTGQGYEQYF

d_gene: TRBD2
j_gene: TRBJ2-5
v_gene: TRBV7-6
abundance: NA
CDR3nt: TGTGCCAGCAGTTCACCAACCGGGACTAGCGGGAGGACGCAGCAGTACTTC
CDR3aa: CASSSPTGTSGRTQQYF

d_gene: NA
j_gene: TRBJ2-3
v_gene: TRBV19
abundance: NA
CDR3nt: TGTGCCAGTAGTATACGCGGCCCTAGCACAGATACGCAGTATTTT
CDR3aa: CASSIRGPSTDTQYF

d_gene: TRBD1
j_gene: TRBJ1-1
v_gene: TRBV6-5
abundance: few
CDR3nt: TGTGCCAGCAACAGGGGGGACACTGAAGCTTTCTTT
CDR3aa: CASNRGDTEAFF

d_gene: TRBD2
j_gene: TRBJ2-5
v_gene: TRBV20-1
abundance: NA
CDR3nt: TGCAGTGCTAGTACACTAGCGGGGCTTAGGGAGACCCAGTACTTC
CDR3aa: CSASTLAGLRETQYF

d_gene: TRBD2
j_gene: TRBJ2-5
v_gene: TRBV6-5
abundance: NA
CDR3nt: TGTGCCAGCAGGAAAAGCGGGAGCGGGGAGACCCAGTACTTC
CDR3aa: CASRKSGSGETQYF

d_gene: NA
j_gene: TRBJ1-6
v_gene: TRBV25-1
abundance: NA
CDR3nt: TGTGCCAGCAGTGAACCCGCAGGGGTGAATTCACCCCTCCACTTT
CDR3aa: CASSEPAGVNSPLHF

d_gene: TRBD2
j_gene: TRBJ2-1
v_gene: TRBV10-3
abundance: NA
CDR3nt: TGTGCCATCAGTGGACTAGCGGGAGTGAGTGAGCAGTTCTTC
CDR3aa: CAISGLAGVSEQFF

d_gene: NA
j_gene: TRBJ1-1
v_gene: TRBV27
abundance: NA
CDR3nt: TGTGCCAGCAGTACCAGGGCGAACACTGAAGCTTTCTTT
CDR3aa: CASSTRANTEAFF

d_gene: NA
j_gene: TRBJ1-1
v_gene: TRBV11-3
abundance: NA
CDR3nt: TGTGCCAGCAGCGAGGGAGTTTCGAACACTGAAGCTTTCTTT
CDR3aa: CASSEGVSNTEAFF

d_gene: TRBD1
j_gene: TRBJ1-5
v_gene: TRBV19
abundance: NA
CDR3nt: TGTGCCAGTAGTATCACAGGGGGCAATCAGCCCCAGCATTTT
CDR3aa: CASSITGGNQPQHF

d_gene: NA
j_gene: TRBJ2-6
v_gene: TRBV5-1
abundance: NA
CDR3nt: TGCGCCAGCAGCGAGAGCTCTGGGGCCAACGTCCTGACTTTC
CDR3aa: CASSESSGANVLTF

d_gene: TRBD1
j_gene: TRBJ2-7
v_gene: TRBV27
abundance: NA
CDR3nt: TGTGCCAGCAGTCGCCGACAGGGCTCCTACGAGCAGTACTTC
CDR3aa: CASSRRQGSYEQYF

d_gene: TRBD1
j_gene: TRBJ1-4
v_gene: TRBV28
abundance: NA
CDR3nt: TGTGCCAGCAGACCATCCGACAGGGCGAATGAAAAACTGTTTTTT
CDR3aa: CASRPSDRANEKLFF

d_gene: NA
j_gene: TRBJ1-1
v_gene: TRBV7-9
abundance: NA
CDR3nt: TGTGCCAGCAGCTTCACACGATCGAACACTGAAGCTTTCTTT
CDR3aa: CASSFTRSNTEAFF

d_gene: TRBD1
j_gene: TRBJ2-3
v_gene: TRBV5-1
abundance: NA
CDR3nt: TGCGCCAGCAGCTCAACGGGACAGACCCCCGATACGCAGTATTTT
CDR3aa: CASSSTGQTPDTQYF

d_gene: NA
j_gene: TRBJ1-2
v_gene: TRBV21-1
abundance: NA
CDR3nt: TGTGCCAGCAGCCCCAGAAGACCGGGACAGGAGAGGACGCCCCTTGGCTACACCTTC
CDR3aa: CASSPRRPGQERTPLGYTF

d_gene: NA
j_gene: TRBJ1-3
v_gene: TRBV10-1
abundance: few
CDR3nt: TGCGCCAGCAGTGAGGACGGCGGCTCTGGAAACACCATATATTTT
CDR3aa: CASSEDGGSGNTIYF

d_gene: TRBD1
j_gene: TRBJ1-2
v_gene: TRBV19
abundance: NA
CDR3nt: TGTGCCAGTAGTATTGGGGACAGATATGGCTACACCTTC
CDR3aa: CASSIGDRYGYTF

d_gene: NA
j_gene: TRBJ2-1
v_gene: TRBV6-1
abundance: NA
CDR3nt: TGTGCCAGCAGTGAAGAACCTAGCTCCTACAATGAGCAGTTCTTC
CDR3aa: CASSEEPSSYNEQFF

d_gene: TRBD1
j_gene: TRBJ2-3
v_gene: TRBV28
abundance: NA
CDR3nt: TGTGCCAGCAGCTCCCGACAGGGGGAGACAGATACGCAGTATTTT
CDR3aa: CASSSRQGETDTQYF

d_gene: NA
j_gene: TRBJ1-5
v_gene: TRBV19
abundance: NA
CDR3nt: TGTGCCAGTAGTATACGGGATCAGCCCCAGCATTTT
CDR3aa: CASSIRDQPQHF

d_gene: NA
j_gene: TRBJ1-6
v_gene: TRBV21-1
abundance: NA
CDR3nt: TGTGCCAGCAGCAAAGGGAGGGTGTTCTATTCACCCCTCCACTTT
CDR3aa: CASSKGRVFYSPLHF

d_gene: NA
j_gene: TRBJ2-3
v_gene: TRBV24-1
abundance: NA
CDR3nt: TGTGCCACCAGGGCCACAGTCACAGATACGCAGTATTTT
CDR3aa: CATRATVTDTQYF

d_gene: TRBD1
j_gene: TRBJ2-7
v_gene: TRBV28
abundance: once
CDR3nt: TGTGCCAGCAGTGCCCGATGGGACAGGGTCTACGAGCAGTACTTC
CDR3aa: CASSARWDRVYEQYF

d_gene: NA
j_gene: TRBJ2-1
v_gene: TRBV19
abundance: NA
CDR3nt: TGTGCCAGTAGTTTCGGGGGATATTACAATGAGCAGTTCTTC
CDR3aa: CASSFGGYYNEQFF

d_gene: TRBD2
j_gene: TRBJ2-4
v_gene: TRBV6-1
abundance: NA
CDR3nt: TGTGCCAGCAGTGAACGCGGGGGGCTACGGTCAATTCAGTACTTC
CDR3aa: CASSERGGLRSIQYF

d_gene: TRBD1
j_gene: TRBJ2-5
v_gene: TRBV14
abundance: NA
CDR3nt: TGTGCCAGCAGCCGAGGGACAGTCGCCAGAGAGACCCAGTACTTC
CDR3aa: CASSRGTVARETQYF

d_gene: TRBD2
j_gene: TRBJ2-1
v_gene: TRBV5-4
abundance: NA
CDR3nt: TGTGCCAGCAGCTTGGTGCTAGCGGGGGCTCAGTTCTTC
CDR3aa: CASSLVLAGAQFF

d_gene: TRBD1
j_gene: TRBJ2-1
v_gene: TRBV7-9
abundance: NA
CDR3nt: TGTGCCAACGTCGAGGGGGCGGTAGACAATGAGCAGTTCTTC
CDR3aa: CANVEGAVDNEQFF

d_gene: TRBD1
j_gene: TRBJ1-5
v_gene: TRBV3-1/TRBV3-2
abundance: NA
CDR3nt: TGTGCCAGCAGCCATCGCCGGCCGGGGACAGGGGAGGATCAGCCCCAGCATTTT
CDR3aa: CASSHRRPGTGEDQPQHF

d_gene: NA
j_gene: TRBJ2-3
v_gene: TRBV30
abundance: NA
CDR3nt: TGTGCCTGGACCTTAGCCCTCACAGATACGCAGTATTTT
CDR3aa: CAWTLALTDTQYF

d_gene: NA
j_gene: TRBJ2-7
v_gene: TRBV28
abundance: NA
CDR3nt: TGTGCCACCGAAGACTGGCAGGTCCAGGGCGAGCAGTACTTC
CDR3aa: CATEDWQVQGEQYF

d_gene: NA
j_gene: TRBJ2-7
v_gene: TRBV7-9
abundance: NA
CDR3nt: TGTGCCAGCAGCTCCACCCTTCTTATACGGGATGAAGTGGAGCAGTACTTC
CDR3aa: CASSSTLLIRDEVEQYF

d_gene: NA
j_gene: TRBJ1-4
v_gene: TRBV27
abundance: NA
CDR3nt: TGTGCCAGCAGTTTAGGGGCAGGGGATGAAAAACTGTTTTTT
CDR3aa: CASSLGAGDEKLFF

d_gene: TRBD1
j_gene: TRBJ1-2
v_gene: TRBV7-9
abundance: NA
CDR3nt: TGTGCCAGCAGCGACAGGGATTTGGGCAACTATGGCTACACCTTC
CDR3aa: CASSDRDLGNYGYTF

d_gene: NA
j_gene: TRBJ2-3
v_gene: TRBV4-2
abundance: NA
CDR3nt: TGTGCCAGCAGCCAATCACACACAGATACGCAGTATTTT
CDR3aa: CASSQSHTDTQYF

d_gene: NA
j_gene: TRBJ2-1
v_gene: TRBV18
abundance: NA
CDR3nt: TGTGCCAGCTCACGTGGTGCAGGTTCCTACAATGAGCAGTTCTTC
CDR3aa: CASSRGAGSYNEQFF

d_gene: NA
j_gene: TRBJ2-3
v_gene: TRBV10-3
abundance: NA
CDR3nt: TGTGCCATCAGGGCTAGCGAGGGCACAGATACGCAGTATTTT
CDR3aa: CAIRASEGTDTQYF

d_gene: NA
j_gene: TRBJ2-7
v_gene: TRBV6-6
abundance: NA
CDR3nt: TGTGCCAGCAGTTCCCCGAAGGAGCTTAACAGGCCGTACTTC
CDR3aa: CASSSPKELNRPYF

d_gene: TRBD1
j_gene: TRBJ1-1
v_gene: TRBV30
abundance: NA
CDR3nt: TGTGCCTGGCGGGACAGGGGAGAAGCTTTCTTT
CDR3aa: CAWRDRGEAFF

d_gene: NA
j_gene: TRBJ1-5
v_gene: TRBV24-1
abundance: NA
CDR3nt: TGTGCCACCAGTGATTTCGAACTTCAGCCCCAGCATTTT
CDR3aa: CATSDFELQPQHF

d_gene: TRBD2
j_gene: TRBJ2-5
v_gene: TRBV11-2
abundance: NA
CDR3nt: TGTGCCAGCAGCTTCAGACTAGCGGGAGGGCAAGAGACCCAGTACTTC
CDR3aa: CASSFRLAGGQETQYF

d_gene: NA
j_gene: TRBJ2-3
v_gene: TRBV14
abundance: few
CDR3nt: TGTGCCAGCAGCCATGAAGGGCCAGGGTCGCAAGATACGCAGTATTTT
CDR3aa: CASSHEGPGSQDTQYF

d_gene: TRBD2
j_gene: TRBJ2-3
v_gene: TRBV7-2
abundance: NA
CDR3nt: TGTGCCAGGACTAGCGGGGGGACAGATACGCAGTATTTT
CDR3aa: CARTSGGTDTQYF